Below, 19 T cell receptor beta chains from the same sample are listed, as sequenced in a study of CD8+CD57+ T cells in acquired aplastic anemia (dated by TCRdb to the late 2010s). Expansion of CD8+CD57+ cells had been shown by flow cytometry in the patients chosen for sequencing. The instrument given in TCRdb is Illumina HiSeq 2000. Genomic DNA served as template for TCR beta VDJ combination and CDR3 sequence profiling. TCRdb's own reprocessing of the public reads used fastp at Q25 and MiXCR and kept productive beta chains. CDR3 protein duplicates are merged, each entry listing the most common genes and DNA. The sample table contains 160,000 or so distinct CDR3 sequences; only one count was recorded for 47% of them. The ten largest clones take up more than 1% of the sample. The specimen sequenced was sorted CD4+, CD8+, or CD8+CD57+ T cells (not recorded which) from PBMCs. These receptors were collected from a human donor with aplastic anemia.

This clonotype was seen a handful of times. DNA for the CDR3: TGTGCCAGCAGCGCATTGACTGATAGAGGCTATGGCTACACCTTC. Protein product: CASSALTDRGYGYTF. This chain joins TRBV7-9 and TRBJ1-2; D unclear. This CDR3 has 15 amino acids. V was shortened by 5 bases and J by 4 bases, with 17 bases between the two germline ends. Germline V gene sequence: CDR1 SEHNR, CDR2 FQNEAQ (reference sequence).

A word on this clonotype: A read error is possible here, since a much larger clone lies one base away. This sequence joins TRBV5-4 and TRBJ1-2; no clear D gene. Per the germline V gene, CDR1 is SGHNT and CDR2 is YYREEE (reference sequence). The CDR3 extends over 12 amino acids. The CDR3 sequence: CASGLLPNGYTF. The CDR3 DNA reads as TGTGCCAGCGGCTTGTTACCGAATGGCTACACCTTC.

This clonotype was seen at least ten times. The J gene is TRBJ1-4, the V gene TRBV12-3 or TRBV12-4, with D maybe TRBD1 (6 bases). The CDR3 consists of 15 residues. V was clipped by 5 bases and J by 8 bases, with 18 bases between them. As DNA, the CDR3 is TGTGCCAGCAGTCTGGGCCGGGGGGCGTGGGAAAAACTGTTTTTT. It specifies CASSLGRGAWEKLFF.

There are many counts of this clonotype. J is TRBJ2-1 and V is TRBV19; perhaps TRBD1 as D (6 bases). The V gene lost 3 bases and the J gene lost 8 bases, with 17 bases spanning the gap. This CDR3 spans 15 amino acids. Germline assignment: CDR1 LNHDA and CDR2 SQIVND (reference sequence). This chain's CDR3 is CASSILGAPSDEQFF. The CDR3 bases are TGTGCCAGTAGTATTCTGGGGGCGCCCTCCGATGAGCAGTTCTTC.

This sequence joins TRBV19 and TRBJ1-1; D gene unclear. Germline loops: CDR1 LNHDA, CDR2 SQIVND (reference sequence). The ends were cut back, 6 bases at V and 8 bases at J, with 10 bases in the middle. The CDR3 extends over 11 amino acids. The CDR3 nucleotides are TGTGCCAGTAGCACCCAATCCGAAGCTTTCTTT. Translating gives CASSTQSEAFF.

This rearrangement joins TRBV20-1 to TRBJ2-3, with TRBD2 matching over 11 bases. Germline CDR1 reads DFQATT; CDR2 reads SNEGSKA (reference sequence). CDR3 length: 15 residues. DNA of the CDR3: TGCAGCCCTCGCGTTAGCGGGGGGGCAGGAGATACGCAGTATTTT. It is translated as CSPRVSGGAGDTQYF.

The rearrangement links TRBV11-2 to TRBJ2-7; TRBD2 agrees at 8 bases. The germline CDR1 and CDR2 sequences are SGHAT and FQNNGV. The CDR3 consists of 18 residues. Germline trimming cut 5 bases from V and 1 base from J; bases unmatched to any gene: 16. Written as DNA, the CDR3 is TGTGCCAGCAGCGAGGGACCGAACATGGGACTAGGGTCCTACGAGCAGTACTTC. This gives the protein CASSEGPNMGLGSYEQYF.

V gene TRBV19 combines with J gene TRBJ1-1; tentatively, D is TRBD1 (6 bases). The ends were cut back, 4 bases at V and 5 bases at J, with 14 bases in the middle. This CDR3 region has 14 residues. Germline V gene data show CDR1 as LNHDA and CDR2 as SQIVND (reference sequence). The CDR3 here is CASSKPGDRTEAFF. The DNA for the CDR3 is TGTGCCAGTAGTAAGCCAGGGGATAGGACTGAAGCTTTCTTT.

This chain links TRBV7-9 with TRBJ2-7; D may be TRBD1 (5 bases). CDR1 and CDR2 (germline): SEHNR, FQNEAQ (reference sequence). Trimming cost V 4 bases and J 5 bases, with 15 bases left between them. The CDR3 contains 14 residues. Here the CDR3 DNA reads TGTGCCAGCAGCTACGACAGATCTCCCCACGAGCAGTACTTC. As protein: CASSYDRSPHEQYF. Drawing the rest from reference TRBV7-9 and TRBJ2-7, the complete variable domain is DTGVSQNPRHKITKRGQNVTFRCDPISEHNRLYWYRQTLGQGPEFLTYFQNEAQLEKSRLLSDRFSAERPKGSFSTLEIQRTEQGDSAMYLCASSYDRSPHEQYFGPGTRLTVT.

The rearrangement links TRBV27 to TRBJ1-5, with a possible D match to TRBD1 (6 bases). CDR3 length: 17 amino acids. V lost 1 base, J lost 5 bases, and 18 bases lay in between. CDR1 is MNHEY and CDR2 is SMNVEV in the germline V gene (reference sequence). The CDR3 DNA reads as TGTGCCAGCAGTTTATATTCCGGGACGGGGGGCTATCAGCCCCAGCATTTT. It is translated as CASSLYSGTGGYQPQHF.

The chain employs TRBV20-1 and TRBJ1-1; tentatively, D is TRBD1 (6 bases). The CDR3 has 16 residues. The germline gives CDR1 DFQATT, CDR2 SNEGSKA (reference sequence). With 3 bases removed from V and 5 bases from J, the gap between germline ends came to 22 bases. CDR3 nucleotide sequence: TGCAGTGCTAGCCCCCGGAAGGACAGCCCGAGGACTGAAGCTTTCTTT. It translates to CSASPRKDSPRTEAFF.

This sequence joins TRBV2 and TRBJ2-1; D is possibly TRBD2 (7 bases). This CDR3 has 14 amino acids. Germline-derived CDR1 and CDR2 are SNHLY and FYNNEI. With 7 bases removed from V and 5 bases from J, the gap between germline ends came to 15 bases. The CDR3 sequence is CASNRQGRDNEQFF. For the CDR3, the DNA is TGTGCCAGCAATCGGCAGGGGAGGGACAATGAGCAGTTCTTC.

The DNA for the CDR3 is TGCAGCGTTGACGGGACGGCCATGAACACTGAAGCTTTCTTT. It yields the protein CSVDGTAMNTEAFF. The chain joins TRBV29-1 to TRBJ1-1; D might be TRBD1 (5 bases). The V end lost 3 bases, the J end lost 0 bases, and 11 bases lay between the germline ends. This CDR3 comprises 14 residues. The germline gives CDR1 SQVTM, CDR2 ANQGSEA.

This clonotype was detected ten times or more. The genes are TRBV2 and TRBJ2-1; 8 nucleotides line up with TRBD1. The length of the CDR3 is 15 residues. Germline trimming cut 6 bases from V and 1 base from J; bases unmatched to any gene: 5. Germline CDR1 and CDR2: SNHLY and FYNNEI. CDR3 sequence: CASSVDRGSYNEQFF. CDR3 nucleotide sequence: TGTGCCAGCAGCGTTGACAGGGGTTCCTACAATGAGCAGTTCTTC.

This chain connects TRBV25-1 to TRBJ2-1; D is perhaps TRBD2 (6 bases). Germline lookup yields CDR1 MGHDK and CDR2 SYGVNS. CDR3 length: 17 amino acids. Between the trimmed V and J ends, which lost 2 bases and 6 bases, there was a span of 20 bases. CDR3 loop: CASSERVERGRRNEQFF. CDR3 DNA: TGTGCCAGCAGTGAAAGGGTCGAGCGAGGGAGGCGCAATGAGCAGTTCTTC.

This clonotype was seen only a few times. The chain couples TRBV27 to TRBJ1-6; unclear D gene. This CDR3 is 17 amino acids long. The V and J ends lost 2 bases and 4 bases respectively, with 15 bases between them. Germline V gives CDR1 MNHEY, CDR2 SMNVEV (reference sequence). The CDR3 loop reads CASSLEAPMSYNSPLHF. CDR3 DNA sequence: TGTGCCAGCAGTTTAGAGGCACCGATGTCTTATAATTCACCCCTCCACTTT.

This clonotype occurred a few times. CDR3 region: CATSWRGEQYF. As DNA, the CDR3 is TGTGCCACCTCCTGGCGGGGCGAGCAGTACTTC. The rearrangement links TRBV24-1 to TRBJ2-7, with a possible D match to TRBD2 (6 bases). The V gene's germline CDR1 is KGHDR and CDR2 SFDVKD. The CDR3 extends over 11 amino acids. Trimming removed 9 bases at V and 6 bases at J, with 11 bases between.

As to this clonotype: A read error may explain this, as a much larger clone is one base away. V is TRBV6-2 or TRBV6-3 and J is TRBJ2-7; 8 nucleotides align to TRBD2. V gave up 3 bases and J gave up 6 bases; unmatched junction bases: 10. The CDR3 covers 15 residues. Germline values: CDR1 MNHEY, CDR2 SVGEGT. Here the CDR3 DNA reads TGTGCCAGCAGTTATTCGGCGGGGGGTCCCTGCGAGCAGTACTTC. This encodes CASSYSAGGPCEQYF.

The chain employs TRBV12-5 and TRBJ2-7, with 7 bases that match TRBD2. Trimming took 2 bases from V and 7 from J; bases not matched to a gene: 11. The CDR3 length is 15 residues. Germline CDR1 and CDR2: LGHNT and FRNRAP. In DNA form, the CDR3 reads TGTGCTAGTGGTTTGACCTTTTCGGGAGGTGGAGAGCAGTACTTC. Translated, it gives CASGLTFSGGGEQYF.